The 5 T cell receptor beta chains given below trace back to one sample, sequenced in a study of T cells after posttransplantation cyclophosphamide. Produced via immunoSEQ multiplex PCR; TCRdb's table is partial and in-frame only. Singletons are absent from the sample, which has over 25,000 clones. The sequenced sample consisted of PBMCs. The receptor source for this set is a woman aged 55-75 years in good health, CMV-negative, and a related stem cell transplant donor.

At least ten counts were recorded for this clone. The chain employs TRBV2 and TRBJ2-2, with 7 nucleotides matching TRBD1. The J segment lost 7 bases and the V segment lost 9 bases, leaving 8 bases of the junction unmatched. The CDR3 spans 13 residues. Germline values: CDR1 SNHLY, CDR2 FYNNEI. The DNA of the CDR3 is TGTGCCAGTAAGGGACAGTCGGGCGGGGAGCTGTTTTTT. Residues: CASKGQSGGELFF.

This clone was detected many times. The rearrangement joins TRBV7-2 to TRBJ1-1; a possible D gene is TRBD1 (5 bases). This CDR3 has 16 residues. The germline V gene encodes CDR1 SGHTA and CDR2 FQGNSA. Trimming cost V 2 bases and J 0 bases, with 13 bases left between them. CDR3 amino acids: CASSLPPGRVNTEAFF. Written as DNA, the CDR3 is TGTGCCAGCAGCTTACCTCCAGGGAGGGTGAACACTGAAGCTTTCTTT.

This rearrangement joins TRBV7-2 to TRBJ2-2; a weak D match, TRBD1 (5 bases). V lost 4 bases to trimming and J lost 4 bases, with 19 bases between them. CDR1 and CDR2 from the germline V gene are SGHTA and FQGNSA. The CDR3 is made up of 17 amino acids. The CDR3 here is CASSSLLRQTGTGELFF. As DNA, the CDR3 is TGTGCCAGCAGCTCGCTCCTCCGACAGACCGGCACCGGGGAGCTGTTTTTT.

This clone has ten or more counts. This chain links TRBV12-3 or TRBV12-4 with TRBJ2-7; 9 nucleotides align to TRBD2. CDR3 size: 15 residues. J was trimmed by 2 bases and V by 5 bases; bases with no gene match: 7. CDR3 protein: CASSRWREGAYEQYF. The CDR3 DNA reads TGTGCCAGCAGTCGCTGGCGGGAGGGAGCCTACGAGCAGTACTTC.

This clone was found many times. The chain combines TRBV11-2 with TRBJ1-6; TRBD1 might be the D (6 bases). Germline V gene lookup returns CDR1 SGHAT and CDR2 FQNNGV. V lost 4 bases and J 9 bases, leaving 16 bases between the germline ends. This CDR3 has 15 residues. The CDR3 nucleotides read TGTGCCAGCAGCTCGGGACAAATTGGGGGTTCACCCCTCCACTTT. It specifies CASSSGQIGGSPLHF.